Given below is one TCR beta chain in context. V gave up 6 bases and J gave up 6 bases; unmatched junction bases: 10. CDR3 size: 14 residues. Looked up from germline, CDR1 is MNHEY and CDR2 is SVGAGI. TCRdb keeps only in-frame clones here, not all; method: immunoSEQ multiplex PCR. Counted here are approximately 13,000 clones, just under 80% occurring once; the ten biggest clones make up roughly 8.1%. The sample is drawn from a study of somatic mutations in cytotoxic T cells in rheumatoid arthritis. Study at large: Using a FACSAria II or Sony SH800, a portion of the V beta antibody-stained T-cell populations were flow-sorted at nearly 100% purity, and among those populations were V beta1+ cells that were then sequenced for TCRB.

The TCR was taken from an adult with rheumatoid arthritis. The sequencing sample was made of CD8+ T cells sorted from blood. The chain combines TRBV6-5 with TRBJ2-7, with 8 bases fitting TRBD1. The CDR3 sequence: CASSPGTGMGEQYF. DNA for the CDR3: TGTGCCAGCAGCCCCGGGACAGGTATGGGCGAGCAGTACTTC.